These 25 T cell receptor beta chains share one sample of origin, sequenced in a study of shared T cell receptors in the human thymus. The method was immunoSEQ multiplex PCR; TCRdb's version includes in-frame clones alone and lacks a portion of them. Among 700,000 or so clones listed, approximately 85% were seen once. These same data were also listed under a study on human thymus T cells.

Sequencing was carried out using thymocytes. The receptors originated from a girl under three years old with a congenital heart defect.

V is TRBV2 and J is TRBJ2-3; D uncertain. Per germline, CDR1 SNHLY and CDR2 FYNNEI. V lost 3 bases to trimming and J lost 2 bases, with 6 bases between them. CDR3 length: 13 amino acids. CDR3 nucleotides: TGTGCCAGCAGTGACTATTCCACAGATACGCAGTATTTT. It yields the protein CASSDYSTDTQYF. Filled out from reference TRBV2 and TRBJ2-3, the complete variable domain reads EPEVTQTPSHQVTQMGQEVILRCVPISNHLYFYWYRQILGQKVEFLVSFYNNEISEKSEIFDDQFSVERPDGSNFTLKIRSTKLEDSAMYFCASSDYSTDTQYFGPGTRLTVL.

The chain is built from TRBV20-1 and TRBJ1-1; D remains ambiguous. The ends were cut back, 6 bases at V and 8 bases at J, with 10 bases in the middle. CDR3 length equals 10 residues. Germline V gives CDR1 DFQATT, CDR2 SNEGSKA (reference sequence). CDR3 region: CSAQTLEAFF. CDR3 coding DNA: TGCAGTGCCCAGACATTGGAAGCTTTCTTT.

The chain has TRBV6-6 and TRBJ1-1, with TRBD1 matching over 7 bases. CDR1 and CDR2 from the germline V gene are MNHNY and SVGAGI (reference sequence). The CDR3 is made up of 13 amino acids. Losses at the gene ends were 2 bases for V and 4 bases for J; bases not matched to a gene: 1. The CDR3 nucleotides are TGTGCCAGCAGTTACGACAGGGTCACTGAAGCTTTCTTT. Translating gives CASSYDRVTEAFF.

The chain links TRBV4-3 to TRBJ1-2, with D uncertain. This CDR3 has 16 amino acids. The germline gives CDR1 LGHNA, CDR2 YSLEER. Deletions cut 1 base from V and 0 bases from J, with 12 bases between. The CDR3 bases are TGCGCCAGCAGCCAAGGGGCAGGCCCCCCTAACTATGGCTACACCTTC. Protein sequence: CASSQGAGPPNYGYTF.

The CDR3, as DNA: TGTGCCAGCAGCCCTCGGTCGTCTGGGGCCAACGTCCTGACTTTC. This sequence encodes CASSPRSSGANVLTF. The V and J genes are TRBV9 and TRBJ2-6; D remains ambiguous. Germline V lookup: CDR1 SGDLS, CDR2 YYNGEE. V lost 4 bases, J lost 1 base, and 9 bases lay in between. The CDR3 has 15 residues.

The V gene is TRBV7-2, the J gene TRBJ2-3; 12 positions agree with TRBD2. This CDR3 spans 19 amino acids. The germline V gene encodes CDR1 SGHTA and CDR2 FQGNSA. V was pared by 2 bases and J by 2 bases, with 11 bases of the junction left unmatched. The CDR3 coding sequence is TGTGCCAGCAGCTTACCAAACGGACTAGCGGGGTGGTCCACAGATACGCAGTATTTT. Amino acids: CASSLPNGLAGWSTDTQYF.

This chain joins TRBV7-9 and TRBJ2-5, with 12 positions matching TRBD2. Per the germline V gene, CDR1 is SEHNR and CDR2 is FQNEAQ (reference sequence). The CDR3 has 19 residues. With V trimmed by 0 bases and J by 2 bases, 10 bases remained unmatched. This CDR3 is CASSLARLAGEGVQETQYF. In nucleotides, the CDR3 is TGTGCCAGCAGCTTAGCGAGACTAGCGGGGGAGGGGGTTCAAGAGACCCAGTACTTC.

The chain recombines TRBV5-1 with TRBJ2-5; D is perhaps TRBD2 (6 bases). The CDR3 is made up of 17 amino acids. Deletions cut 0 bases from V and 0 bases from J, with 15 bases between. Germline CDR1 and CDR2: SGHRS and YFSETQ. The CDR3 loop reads CASSLVVQGGDQETQYF. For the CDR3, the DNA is TGCGCCAGCAGCTTGGTTGTTCAGGGAGGCGACCAAGAGACCCAGTACTTC.

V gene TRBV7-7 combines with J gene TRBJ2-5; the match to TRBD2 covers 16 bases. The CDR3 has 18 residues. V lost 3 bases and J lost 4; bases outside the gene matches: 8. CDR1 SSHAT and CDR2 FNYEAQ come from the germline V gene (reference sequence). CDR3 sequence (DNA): TGTGCCAGCAGCTTGGGACTAGCGGGGGGGCCGATGCGAGAGACCCAGTACTTC. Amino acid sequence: CASSLGLAGGPMRETQYF.

This chain's CDR3 is CASSFQSFSRTEAFF. The DNA for the CDR3 is TGTGCCAGCAGCTTCCAGAGCTTTTCGCGGACTGAAGCTTTCTTT. The chain carries TRBV5-4 and TRBJ1-1; no definite D call. The germline V gene encodes CDR1 SGHNT and CDR2 YYREEE (reference sequence). This CDR3 is built from 15 residues. V gave up 2 bases and J gave up 5 bases, with 16 bases separating them.

CDR3 residues: CASSTPFLGQLTYEQYF. The DNA of the CDR3 is TGTGCCAGCAGTACCCCGTTCCTGGGACAGCTAACCTACGAGCAGTACTTC. The chain links TRBV7-2 to TRBJ2-7; 7 bases map to TRBD1. CDR3 length: 17 residues. From germline, CDR1 is SGHTA and CDR2 FQGNSA. The ends lost 6 bases at V and 2 bases at J; junction bases unmatched: 16.

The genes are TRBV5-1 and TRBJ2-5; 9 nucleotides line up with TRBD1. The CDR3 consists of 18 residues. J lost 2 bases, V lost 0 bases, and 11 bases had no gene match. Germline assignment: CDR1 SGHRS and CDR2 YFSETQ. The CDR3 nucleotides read TGCGCCAGCAGCTTGGTGTCCCACCCCGGGACAGGGCAAGAGACCCAGTACTTC. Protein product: CASSLVSHPGTGQETQYF. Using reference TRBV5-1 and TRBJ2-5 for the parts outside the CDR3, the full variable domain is KAGVTQTPRYLIKTRGQQVTLSCSPISGHRSVSWYQQTPGQGLQFLFEYFSETQRNKGNFPGRFSGRQFSNSRSEMNVSTLELGDSALYLCASSLVSHPGTGQETQYFGPGTRLLVL.

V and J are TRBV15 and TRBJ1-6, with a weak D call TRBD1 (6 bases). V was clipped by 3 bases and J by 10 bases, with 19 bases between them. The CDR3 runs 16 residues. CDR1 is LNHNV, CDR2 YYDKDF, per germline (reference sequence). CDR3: CATSSHPQGLYSPLHF. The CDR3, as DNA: TGTGCCACCAGCAGCCATCCACAGGGTTTGTACTCACCCCTCCACTTT.

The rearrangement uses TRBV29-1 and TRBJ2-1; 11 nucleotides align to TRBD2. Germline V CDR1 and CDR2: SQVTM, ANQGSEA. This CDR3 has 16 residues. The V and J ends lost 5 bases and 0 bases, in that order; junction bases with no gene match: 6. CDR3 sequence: CSVNRLAGSSYNEQFF. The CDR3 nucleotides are TGCAGCGTTAACCGACTAGCGGGGAGCTCCTACAATGAGCAGTTCTTC.

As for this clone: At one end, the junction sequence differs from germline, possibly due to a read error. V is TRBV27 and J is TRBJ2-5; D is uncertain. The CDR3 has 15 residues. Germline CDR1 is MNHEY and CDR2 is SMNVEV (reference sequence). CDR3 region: CASSPRQPSQGTQYF. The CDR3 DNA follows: TGTGCCAGCAGTCCGAGACAACCTTCGCAAGGGACCCAGTACTTC.

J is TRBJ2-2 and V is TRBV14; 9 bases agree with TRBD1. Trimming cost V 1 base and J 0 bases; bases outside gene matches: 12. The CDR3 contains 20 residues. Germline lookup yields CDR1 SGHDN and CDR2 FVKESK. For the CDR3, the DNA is TGTGCCAGCAGCCAAGGCTGGGACAGGGCGTACAACGCGAACACCGGGGAGCTGTTTTTT. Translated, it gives CASSQGWDRAYNANTGELFF.

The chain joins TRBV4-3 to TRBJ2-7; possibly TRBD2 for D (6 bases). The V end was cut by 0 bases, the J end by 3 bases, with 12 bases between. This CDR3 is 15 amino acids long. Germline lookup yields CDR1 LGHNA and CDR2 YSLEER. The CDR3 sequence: CASSQEWEALYEQYF. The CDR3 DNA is TGCGCCAGCAGCCAAGAGTGGGAGGCTCTCTACGAGCAGTACTTC.

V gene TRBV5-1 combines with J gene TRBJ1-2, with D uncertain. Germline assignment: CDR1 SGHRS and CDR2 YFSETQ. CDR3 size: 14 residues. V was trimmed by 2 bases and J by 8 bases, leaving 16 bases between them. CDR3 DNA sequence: TGCGCCAGCAGCTTTGGTCGGAGACTTCGAGGCTACACCTTC. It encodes CASSFGRRLRGYTF.

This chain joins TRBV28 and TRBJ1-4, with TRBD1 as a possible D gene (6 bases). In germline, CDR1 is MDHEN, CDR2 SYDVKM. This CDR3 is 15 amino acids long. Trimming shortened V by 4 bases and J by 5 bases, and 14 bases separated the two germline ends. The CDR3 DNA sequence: TGTGCCAGCAGTTCCGAAGGACAGCCAAATGAAAAACTGTTTTTT. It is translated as CASSSEGQPNEKLFF.

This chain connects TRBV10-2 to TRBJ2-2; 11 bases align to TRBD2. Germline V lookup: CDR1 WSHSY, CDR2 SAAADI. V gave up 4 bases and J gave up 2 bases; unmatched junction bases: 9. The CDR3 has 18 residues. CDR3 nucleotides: TGCGCCAGCAGTGCTTTCACTAGCGGGGGAAAAAACACCGGGGAGCTGTTTTTT. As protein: CASSAFTSGGKNTGELFF.

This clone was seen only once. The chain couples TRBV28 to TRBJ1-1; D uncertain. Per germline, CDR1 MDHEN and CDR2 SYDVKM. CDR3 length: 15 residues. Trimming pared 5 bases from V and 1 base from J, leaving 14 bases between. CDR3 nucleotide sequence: TGTGCCAGCAGTCTATATAGTCCGGGGAACACTGAAGCTTTCTTT. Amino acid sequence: CASSLYSPGNTEAFF.

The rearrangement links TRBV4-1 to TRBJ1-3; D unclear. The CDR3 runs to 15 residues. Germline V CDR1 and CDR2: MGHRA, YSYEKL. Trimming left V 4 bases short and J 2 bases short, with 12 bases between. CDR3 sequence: CASSLSGSPGNTIYF. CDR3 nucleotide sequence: TGCGCCAGCAGCCTAAGTGGGAGTCCTGGAAACACCATATATTTT.

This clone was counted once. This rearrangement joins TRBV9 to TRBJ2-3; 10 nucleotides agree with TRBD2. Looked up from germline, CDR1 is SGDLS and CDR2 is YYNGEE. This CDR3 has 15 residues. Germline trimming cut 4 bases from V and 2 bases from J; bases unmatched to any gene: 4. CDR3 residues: CASSRAGGNTDTQYF. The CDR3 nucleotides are TGTGCCAGCAGCCGAGCGGGGGGGAACACAGATACGCAGTATTTT. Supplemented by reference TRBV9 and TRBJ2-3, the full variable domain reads DSGVTQTPKHLITATGQRVTLRCSPRSGDLSVYWYQQSLDQGLQFLIQYYNGEERAKGNILERFSAQQFPDLHSELNLSSLELGDSALYFCASSRAGGNTDTQYFGPGTRLTVL.

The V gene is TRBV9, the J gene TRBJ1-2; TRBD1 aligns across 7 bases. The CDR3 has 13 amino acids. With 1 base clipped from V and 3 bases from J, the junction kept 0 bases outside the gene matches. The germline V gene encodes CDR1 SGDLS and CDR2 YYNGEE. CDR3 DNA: TGTGCCAGCAGCGTAACAGGGGACTATGGCTACACCTTC. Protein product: CASSVTGDYGYTF.

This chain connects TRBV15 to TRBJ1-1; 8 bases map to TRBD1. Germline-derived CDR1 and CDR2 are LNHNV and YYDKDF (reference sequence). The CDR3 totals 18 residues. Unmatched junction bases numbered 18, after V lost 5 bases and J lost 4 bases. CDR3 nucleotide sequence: TGTGCCACCAGCTCTATCAAGGACAGGGAGAGTGGAGTCACTGAAGCTTTCTTT. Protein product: CATSSIKDRESGVTEAFF.